These 20 T cell receptor beta chains share one sample of origin, sequenced in a study of shared clonotypes between healthy human individuals. Produced via immunoSEQ multiplex PCR; TCRdb's table is partial and in-frame only. The sample lists some 1,100,000 clones, 78% seen once, with approximately 0.56% in the top ten. The specimen sequenced was memory CD4+ T cells from PBMCs. Documented subset: CD45RA-negative fraction. The receptors were gathered from a man aged 18 to 30 in good health. Some clones in this sample may be carry-over from other donors' samples.

This clone has just a few counts. V and J are TRBV5-1 and TRBJ2-1; D gene ambiguous. This CDR3 spans 14 amino acids. The V gene's germline CDR1 is SGHRS and CDR2 YFSETQ. V was shortened by 0 bases and J by 8 bases, with 12 bases between the two germline ends. In nucleotides, the CDR3 is TGCGCCAGCAGCTTGGCCGTCGGGTTATATGAGCAGTTCTTC. It translates to CASSLAVGLYEQFF. Combining the CDR3 with reference TRBV5-1 and TRBJ2-1 gives the whole variable domain KAGVTQTPRYLIKTRGQQVTLSCSPISGHRSVSWYQQTPGQGLQFLFEYFSETQRNKGNFPGRFSGRQFSNSRSEMNVSTLELGDSALYLCASSLAVGLYEQFFGPGTRLTVL.

V and J are TRBV23-1 and TRBJ1-2; D ambiguous. TRBV23-1 is known as an ORF, though its function is uncertain. The CDR3 sequence is 15 residues long. The V gene lost 2 bases and the J gene lost 2 bases, with 12 bases spanning the gap. DNA for the CDR3: TGCGCCAGCAGTCAAGCCCGCCCAGCAAACTATGGCTACACCTTC. Translating it yields CASSQARPANYGYTF.

A note on this clone: The sample holds other DNA sequences that translate to the same CDR3. V usage is TRBV5-1 and J usage is TRBJ2-7, with D possibly being TRBD1 (7 bases). The CDR3 runs to 14 residues. Deletions cut 0 bases from V and 4 bases from J, with 11 bases between. Germline CDR1 and CDR2: SGHRS and YFSETQ. CDR3: CASSLGQGGYEQYF. CDR3 sequence (DNA): TGCGCCAGCAGCTTGGGGCAGGGGGGTTACGAGCAGTACTTC.

The chain has TRBV9 and TRBJ2-1; TRBD2 agrees at 9 bases. The CDR3 contains 14 residues. V lost 3 bases, J lost 5 bases, and 3 bases stayed unmatched. Germline V gene sequence: CDR1 SGDLS, CDR2 YYNGEE. The CDR3 sequence: CASSAGLANNEQFF. The CDR3 nucleotides are TGTGCCAGCAGCGCGGGACTAGCTAACAATGAGCAGTTCTTC.

In this sample, this clone turned up once. The V and J genes are TRBV7-2 and TRBJ2-2; D perhaps matches TRBD2 (6 bases). V shed 4 bases and J shed 0 bases, with 9 bases lying between them. Germline CDR1 reads SGHTA; CDR2 reads FQGNSA. The CDR3 covers 15 residues. As DNA, the CDR3 is TGTGCCAGCAGCTGGGACTTCACGAACACCGGGGAGCTGTTTTTT. This gives the protein CASSWDFTNTGELFF.

This clone was seen a few times. The chain carries TRBV29-1 and TRBJ1-1; TRBD1 aligns across 7 bases. The CDR3 runs 14 residues. The germline gives CDR1 SQVTM, CDR2 ANQGSEA. J gave up 1 base and V 3 bases, and 5 bases lay outside the gene matches. In nucleotides, the CDR3 is TGCAGCGTTGACCGACAGGGTAGGAACACTGAAGCTTTCTTT. This translates into CSVDRQGRNTEAFF.

This sequence joins TRBV15 and TRBJ2-3, with a weak D call TRBD2 (5 bases). V was clipped by 3 bases and J by 4 bases, with 11 bases between them. The CDR3 totals 14 residues. The V gene's germline CDR1 is LNHNV and CDR2 YYDKDF (reference sequence). This CDR3 reads CATSRTEAADTQYF. The CDR3 nucleotides are TGTGCCACCAGCAGGACGGAGGCGGCAGATACGCAGTATTTT. Full variable domain (outside the CDR3, taken from reference TRBV15 and TRBJ2-3): DAMVIQNPRYQVTQFGKPVTLSCSQTLNHNVMYWYQQKSSQAPKLLFHYYDKDFNNEADTPDNFQSRRPNTSFCFLDIRSPGLGDTAMYLCATSRTEAADTQYFGPGTRLTVL.

The rearrangement joins TRBV19 to TRBJ2-1; 7 bases line up with TRBD2. This CDR3 contains 16 residues. In germline, CDR1 is LNHDA, CDR2 SQIVND (reference sequence). Trimming took 2 bases from V and 1 from J; bases not matched to a gene: 5. The CDR3 region has the DNA TGTGCCAGTAGTATAATGGGGGGGGAGTCCTACAATGAGCAGTTCTTC. Protein: CASSIMGGESYNEQFF.

This sequence joins TRBV11-3 and TRBJ2-7, with 8 nucleotides matching TRBD1. The germline gives CDR1 SGHNT, CDR2 YENEEA. CDR3 size: 14 residues. V lost 5 bases to trimming and J lost 6 bases; unmatched junction nucleotides: 9. For the CDR3, the DNA is TGTGCCAGCAGCCCCCGGACAGGGAGAGGCGAGCAGTACTTC. Its protein is CASSPRTGRGEQYF.

The chain is built from TRBV9 and TRBJ2-5, with 9 bases aligning to TRBD1. Germline V gene sequence: CDR1 SGDLS, CDR2 YYNGEE. The V segment lost 2 bases and the J segment 5 bases; nucleotides outside the gene matches: 7. This CDR3 region has 15 residues. The CDR3 DNA reads TGTGCCAGCAGCGTCCGGGACAGGGCAGGGGAGACCCAGTACTTC. This codes for CASSVRDRAGETQYF.

Worth noting for this clone: This CDR3 is also generated by other DNA sequences in the sample. The chain links TRBV5-1 to TRBJ2-7; 8 bases are a match to TRBD2. Losses at the gene ends were 1 base for V and 0 bases for J; bases not matched to a gene: 0. Germline CDR1 and CDR2: SGHRS and YFSETQ. The CDR3 extends over 14 amino acids. CDR3 DNA sequence: TGCGCCAGCAGCTTGAGCGGGAGCTCCTACGAGCAGTACTTC. Translation: CASSLSGSSYEQYF.

V is TRBV7-6 and J is TRBJ1-3; D uncertain. The CDR3 has 16 residues. The ends were cut back, 6 bases at V and 0 bases at J, with 15 bases in the middle. In germline, CDR1 is SGHVS, CDR2 FNYEAQ. The CDR3, as DNA: TGTGCCAGCAGTGAATATAACCCGGGCTCTGGAAACACCATATATTTT. This codes for CASSEYNPGSGNTIYF.

This CDR3 is CASSSGTGGYQPQHF. As DNA, the CDR3 is TGCGCCAGCAGCTCCGGGACAGGGGGCTATCAGCCCCAGCATTTT. This chain joins TRBV5-1 and TRBJ1-5, with TRBD1 matching 12 bases. The CDR3 contains 15 residues. The ends lost 3 bases at V and 5 bases at J; junction bases unmatched: 3. Germline lookup yields CDR1 SGHRS and CDR2 YFSETQ.

The V call is TRBV2, the J call TRBJ2-5; 8 bases line up with TRBD1. Germline CDR1 and CDR2: SNHLY and FYNNEI. The CDR3 has 14 residues. The junction had 6 bases not matched to a gene; V was cut back by 8 bases and J by 1 base. The CDR3 reads CASRAGGLQETQYF. For the CDR3, the DNA is TGTGCCAGCCGGGCAGGGGGCCTCCAAGAGACCCAGTACTTC.

This chain links TRBV29-1 with TRBJ2-1, with TRBD2 matching over 13 bases. Germline-derived CDR1 and CDR2 are SQVTM and ANQGSEA. V shed 5 bases and J 7 bases; nucleotides not matched to a gene: 11. This CDR3 has 16 amino acids. The CDR3 here is CSVPEGLAGVGNEQFF. The CDR3 coding sequence is TGCAGCGTTCCAGAAGGACTAGCGGGAGTGGGTAATGAGCAGTTCTTC.

The CDR3 protein is CASSPPVTPGQTQYF. DNA for the CDR3: TGTGCCAGCTCACCACCAGTCACTCCTGGGCAGACCCAGTACTTC. V usage is TRBV18 and J usage is TRBJ2-5, with unresolved D. The CDR3 has 15 residues. The V end was cut by 0 bases, the J end by 6 bases, with 14 bases between. Germline values: CDR1 KGHSH, CDR2 LQKENI.

This rearrangement joins TRBV5-1 to TRBJ2-5; D may be TRBD2 (5 bases). CDR3 length equals 15 residues. Germline CDR1 SGHRS, CDR2 YFSETQ. The germline V and J ends were trimmed by 0 bases and 5 bases, with 14 bases remaining between them. The CDR3 DNA is TGCGCCAGCAGCTTGGAGGACTCCCTAGGGGAGACCCAGTACTTC. Protein: CASSLEDSLGETQYF.

V is TRBV11-1 and J is TRBJ2-4; D uncertain. Germline CDR1 SGHAT, CDR2 FQDESV (reference sequence). The CDR3 loop spans 14 amino acids. V was shortened by 1 base and J by 0 bases, with 4 bases between the two germline ends. This chain's CDR3 is CASSLELAKNIQYF. CDR3 sequence (DNA): TGTGCCAGCAGCTTAGAGCTAGCCAAAAACATTCAGTACTTC.

The rearrangement joins TRBV5-8 to TRBJ2-3; no clear D. The V gene lost 0 bases and the J gene lost 3 bases, with 14 bases spanning the gap. Germline lookup yields CDR1 SGHTS and CDR2 YDEGEE. This CDR3 spans 16 amino acids. The chain's CDR3 is CASSLVAVRVTDTQYF. In DNA, the CDR3 is TGTGCCAGCAGCTTGGTAGCAGTTAGGGTGACAGATACGCAGTATTTT. The full variable domain, in which reference TRBV5-8 and TRBJ2-3 provide the parts outside the CDR3, is EAGVTQSPTHLIKTRGQQATLRCSPISGHTSVYWYQQALGLGLQFLLWYDEGEERNRGNFPPRFSGRQFPNYSSELNVNALELEDSALYLCASSLVAVRVTDTQYFGPGTRLTVL.

In its sample, this clone was seen once. V usage is TRBV5-1 and J usage is TRBJ2-1; TRBD2 matches 13 bases. Germline V gives CDR1 SGHRS, CDR2 YFSETQ. V gave up 0 bases and J gave up 6 bases; unmatched junction bases: 6. The CDR3 loop spans 17 amino acids. The CDR3 loop reads CASSLAGGLAGANEQFF. DNA for the CDR3: TGCGCCAGCAGCTTGGCAGGCGGACTAGCGGGAGCCAATGAGCAGTTCTTC.